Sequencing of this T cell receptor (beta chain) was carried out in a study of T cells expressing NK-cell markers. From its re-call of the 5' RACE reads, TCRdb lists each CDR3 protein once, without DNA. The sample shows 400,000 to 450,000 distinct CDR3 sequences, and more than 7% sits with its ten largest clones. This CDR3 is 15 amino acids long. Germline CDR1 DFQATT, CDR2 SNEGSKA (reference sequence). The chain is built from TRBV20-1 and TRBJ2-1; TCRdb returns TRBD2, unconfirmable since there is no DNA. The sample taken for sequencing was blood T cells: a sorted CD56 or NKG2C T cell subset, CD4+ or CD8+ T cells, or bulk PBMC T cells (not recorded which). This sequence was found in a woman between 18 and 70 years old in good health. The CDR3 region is CSARDPPAGVREQFF.